Shown below are 22 T cell receptor beta chains from a single sample sequenced in a study of shared clonotypes between healthy human individuals. This table comes from immunoSEQ multiplex PCR, and its TCRdb copy is limited to in-frame clones, with some not included. The sample has around 2,000,000 clones, roughly 96% seen once. Sequenced sample: naive CD4+ T cells sorted from blood. As to subset: CD45RA+ positively selected. The source is a man aged 18 to 30 in good health.

The genes are TRBV27 and TRBJ2-2; 10 bases are shared with TRBD2. This CDR3 has 16 amino acids. Germline trimming cut 2 bases from V and 4 bases from J; bases unmatched to any gene: 4. The germline V gene encodes CDR1 MNHEY and CDR2 SMNVEV (reference sequence). CDR3: CASSLPASGSTGELFF. The CDR3 region has the DNA TGTGCCAGCAGTTTACCGGCTAGCGGGAGCACCGGGGAGCTGTTTTTT.

The chain carries TRBV9 and TRBJ2-1, with D tentatively TRBD2 (5 bases). The germline gives CDR1 SGDLS, CDR2 YYNGEE. V shed 4 bases and J shed 9 bases, with 11 bases lying between them. The CDR3 covers 12 residues. In nucleotides, the CDR3 is TGTGCCAGCAGCCCCGACTATACTGAGCAGTTCTTC. This codes for CASSPDYTEQFF.

The chain uses TRBV5-6 and TRBJ1-1; 8 nucleotides line up with TRBD1. CDR3 length: 13 amino acids. The trim removed 5 bases at V and 4 bases at J, leaving 4 bases unmatched. Per germline, CDR1 SGHDT and CDR2 YYEEEE. CDR3 coding DNA: TGTGCCAGCAGGCCTGACAGGGGCACTGAAGCTTTCTTT. Translating gives CASRPDRGTEAFF.

This rearrangement joins TRBV6-6 to TRBJ2-5; D might be TRBD1 or TRBD2, each matching 5 bases. The length of the CDR3 is 15 residues. V shed 7 bases and J shed 0 bases, with 15 bases lying between them. Germline V gene sequence: CDR1 MNHNY, CDR2 SVGAGI (reference sequence). The CDR3 DNA is TGTGCCAGCAAGACCGGGACGGCAGACCAAGAGACCCAGTACTTC. It is translated as CASKTGTADQETQYF.

The chain recombines TRBV5-4 with TRBJ2-7, with a tentative D call TRBD1 (6 bases). Trimming stripped 4 bases from V and 2 bases from J, with 16 bases between. The CDR3 is made up of 15 amino acids. CDR1 is SGHNT and CDR2 is YYREEE in the germline V gene (reference sequence). The CDR3 region has the DNA TGTGCCAGCAGCCCCTCCGGCAGGGGCACCTACGAGCAGTACTTC. It encodes CASSPSGRGTYEQYF.

This chain joins TRBV30 and TRBJ2-5, with D tentatively TRBD2 (6 bases). The CDR3 consists of 15 residues. Germline V gene lookup returns CDR1 GTSNPN and CDR2 SVGIG (reference sequence). The V end was cut by 2 bases, the J end by 1 base, with 14 bases between. In nucleotides, the CDR3 is TGTGCCTGGAGTCTGTCCCGTAGCGGCCAAGAGACCCAGTACTTC. It yields the protein CAWSLSRSGQETQYF.

This clone appeared a single time. The chain uses TRBV5-4 and TRBJ2-3; D is uncertain. The CDR3 loop spans 14 amino acids. Germline V CDR1 and CDR2: SGHNT, YYREEE (reference sequence). V lost 3 bases and J 5 bases, leaving 13 bases between the germline ends. CDR3 DNA sequence: TGTGCCAGCAGCTCCCGGGCGTCCCTAGATACGCAGTATTTT. Translation: CASSSRASLDTQYF.

The rearrangement uses TRBV19 and TRBJ1-2; D possibly corresponds to TRBD1 (6 bases). Germline assignment: CDR1 LNHDA and CDR2 SQIVND (reference sequence). This CDR3 is 14 amino acids long. V lost 3 bases and J 8 bases, leaving 16 bases between the germline ends. CDR3 protein: CASSIKTQGFGYTF. The CDR3 DNA reads TGTGCCAGTAGTATCAAAACCCAGGGGTTCGGCTACACCTTC.

The V and J genes are TRBV30 and TRBJ2-7; no clear D. V was pared by 8 bases and J by 4 bases, with 9 bases between. CDR1 and CDR2 (germline): GTSNPN, SVGIG (reference sequence). CDR3 size: 10 residues. CDR3 residues: CALGPYEQYF. CDR3 DNA: TGTGCCCTGGGTCCTTACGAGCAGTACTTC.

Concerning this clone itself: Other DNA sequences within the sample encode an identical CDR3. The V and J genes are TRBV7-9 and TRBJ1-5; unclear D gene. Trimming took 1 base from V and 5 from J, leaving 3 bases between them. This CDR3 has 12 amino acids. The germline V gene encodes CDR1 SEHNR and CDR2 FQNEAQ (reference sequence). This CDR3 is CASSLDYQPQHF. Written as DNA, the CDR3 is TGTGCCAGCAGCTTAGACTATCAGCCCCAGCATTTT.

The CDR3 DNA follows: TGTGCCAGCAGCATAAACCTCGGAGGCTATGGCTACACCTTC. Its protein product is CASSINLGGYGYTF. The chain has TRBV13 and TRBJ1-2; D is undetermined. Germline CDR1 reads PRHDT; CDR2 reads FYEKMQ (reference sequence). The CDR3 is made up of 14 amino acids. The V gene lost 5 bases and the J gene lost 4 bases, with 14 bases spanning the gap.

In the case of this clone: A read error is possible here, since a much larger clone lies one base away. The chain couples TRBV25-1 to TRBJ1-6; 9 bases line up with TRBD1. Germline CDR1 and CDR2: MGHDK and SYGVNS. The CDR3 runs to 15 residues. Trimming cost V 7 bases and J 7 bases; bases outside gene matches: 8. The CDR3 here is CASNSTGGTNSPLHF. The CDR3 coding sequence is TGTGCCAGCAATTCTACAGGGGGCACGAATTCACCCCTCCACTTT.

The chain recombines TRBV4-3 with TRBJ2-7; tentatively, D is TRBD1 (5 bases). The CDR3 spans 16 residues. Trimming took off 5 bases at V and 1 base at J, with 18 bases between the two ends. Germline V gives CDR1 LGHNA, CDR2 YSLEER. This CDR3 is CASSTALGRPSYEQYF. The CDR3 region has the DNA TGCGCCAGCAGCACCGCCTTGGGGCGGCCTTCCTACGAGCAGTACTTC.

The chain uses TRBV11-2 and TRBJ2-4; 10 bases fit TRBD1. This CDR3 comprises 19 residues. V lost 0 bases, J lost 0 bases, and 8 bases stayed unmatched. Germline CDR1 SGHAT, CDR2 FQNNGV. CDR3 amino acids: CASSLEGGQGKLAKNIQYF. Here the CDR3 DNA reads TGTGCCAGCAGCTTAGAGGGGGGACAGGGGAAGTTAGCCAAAAACATTCAGTACTTC. Variable domain in full (rest from reference TRBV11-2 and TRBJ2-4): EAGVAQSPRYKIIEKRQSVAFWCNPISGHATLYWYQQILGQGPKLLIQFQNNGVVDDSQLPKDRFSAERLKGVDSTLKIQPAKLEDSAVYLCASSLEGGQGKLAKNIQYFGAGTRLSVL.

The V call is TRBV2, the J call TRBJ2-2, with unresolved D. The ends were cut back, 7 bases at V and 4 bases at J, with 16 bases in the middle. Germline lookup yields CDR1 SNHLY and CDR2 FYNNEI. The length of the CDR3 is 15 residues. CDR3 DNA sequence: TGTGCCAGCACTGCCACGGCCCTGGGCACCGGGGAGCTGTTTTTT. Encoded protein: CASTATALGTGELFF.

The chain employs TRBV7-9 and TRBJ2-3, with 13 bases identical to TRBD2. Germline-derived CDR1 and CDR2 are SEHNR and FQNEAQ (reference sequence). Unmatched junction bases numbered 4, after V lost 5 bases and J lost 2 bases. This CDR3 spans 16 amino acids. Here the CDR3 DNA reads TGTGCCAGCAGCCTGACTAGCGGGAGGCCCACAGATACGCAGTATTTT. Its protein is CASSLTSGRPTDTQYF.

The CDR3: CASSIGSNTEAFF. The CDR3 DNA follows: TGTGCCAGTAGTATTGGCAGTAACACTGAAGCTTTCTTT. The chain has TRBV19 and TRBJ1-1; D ambiguous. The length of the CDR3 is 13 residues. Trimming took off 3 bases at V and 2 bases at J, with 7 bases between the two ends. Germline-derived CDR1 and CDR2 are LNHDA and SQIVND (reference sequence).

The V and J genes are TRBV29-1 and TRBJ1-1; D not resolved. Germline values: CDR1 SQVTM, CDR2 ANQGSEA. The V gene lost 1 base and the J gene lost 5 bases, with 8 bases spanning the gap. CDR3 length: 12 residues. The CDR3 spells CSVEVSGTEAFF. CDR3 bases: TGCAGCGTTGAAGTATCGGGGACTGAAGCTTTCTTT.

The chain uses TRBV10-2 and TRBJ2-7, with D perhaps matching TRBD2 (5 bases). Deletions cut 0 bases from V and 8 bases from J, with 11 bases between. Germline CDR1 is WSHSY and CDR2 is SAAADI. The CDR3 consists of 13 residues. Here the CDR3 reads CASSESVEVKQYF. The CDR3, as DNA: TGCGCCAGCAGTGAGTCTGTGGAGGTCAAGCAGTACTTC.

V and J are TRBV18 and TRBJ2-1; tentative D call: TRBD1 (5 bases). Germline V gives CDR1 KGHSH, CDR2 LQKENI. V was clipped by 3 bases and J by 4 bases, with 13 bases between them. The CDR3 has 15 amino acids. CDR3 region: CASSPIGVSYNEQFF. In nucleotides, the CDR3 is TGTGCCAGCTCACCGATAGGGGTTTCGTACAATGAGCAGTTCTTC. The full variable domain, its missing parts supplied by reference TRBV18 and TRBJ2-1, is NAGVMQNPRHLVRRRGQEARLRCSPMKGHSHVYWYRQLPEEGLKFMVYLQKENIIDESGMPKERFSAEFPKEGPSILRIQQVVRGDSAAYFCASSPIGVSYNEQFFGPGTRLTVL.

The CDR3 region is CASSLNSEAFF. The CDR3 nucleotides are TGTGCCAGCTCACTAAACTCTGAAGCTTTCTTT. This rearrangement joins TRBV18 to TRBJ1-1, with no clear D. V lost 4 bases and J 6 bases, leaving 6 bases between the germline ends. This CDR3 spans 11 amino acids. Germline CDR1 reads KGHSH; CDR2 reads LQKENI.

The chain combines TRBV5-5 with TRBJ1-1; D gene ambiguous. Trimming shortened V by 2 bases and J by 1 base, and 12 bases separated the two germline ends. Germline V gene sequence: CDR1 SGHKS, CDR2 YYEKEE (reference sequence). The CDR3 length is 15 residues. In nucleotides, the CDR3 is TGTGCCAGCAGCTTCTTCCCTGGGGAGAACACTGAAGCTTTCTTT. Its translation: CASSFFPGENTEAFF.